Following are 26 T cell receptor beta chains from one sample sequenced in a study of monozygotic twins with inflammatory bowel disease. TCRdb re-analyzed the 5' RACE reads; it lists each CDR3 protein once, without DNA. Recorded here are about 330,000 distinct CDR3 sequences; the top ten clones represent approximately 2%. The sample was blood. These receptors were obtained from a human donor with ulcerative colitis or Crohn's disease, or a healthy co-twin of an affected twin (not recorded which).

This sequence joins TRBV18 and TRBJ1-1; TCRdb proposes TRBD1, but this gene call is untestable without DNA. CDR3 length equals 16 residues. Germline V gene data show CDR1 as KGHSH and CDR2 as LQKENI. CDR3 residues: CASSPRVPGGDTEAFF. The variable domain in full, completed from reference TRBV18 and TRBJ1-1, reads NAGVMQNPRHLVRRRGQEARLRCSPMKGHSHVYWYRQLPEEGLKFMVYLQKENIIDESGMPKERFSAEFPKEGPSILRIQQVVRGDSAAYFCASSPRVPGGDTEAFFGQGTRLTVV.

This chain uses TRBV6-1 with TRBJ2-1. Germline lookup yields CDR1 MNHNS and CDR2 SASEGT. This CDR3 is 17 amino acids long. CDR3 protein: CASGGATQRQINNEQFF.

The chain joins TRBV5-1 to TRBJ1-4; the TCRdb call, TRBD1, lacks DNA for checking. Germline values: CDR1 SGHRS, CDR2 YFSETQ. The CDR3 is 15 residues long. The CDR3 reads CASSATGPTNEKLFF.

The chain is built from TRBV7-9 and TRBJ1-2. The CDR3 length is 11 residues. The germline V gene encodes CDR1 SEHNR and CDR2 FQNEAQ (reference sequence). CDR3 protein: CATSPFYGYTF.

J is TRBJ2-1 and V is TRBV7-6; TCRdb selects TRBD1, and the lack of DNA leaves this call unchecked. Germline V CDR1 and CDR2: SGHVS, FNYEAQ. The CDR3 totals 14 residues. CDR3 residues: CASCRGPGEDEQFF.

The CDR3: CASSRIIGELFF. The chain uses TRBV14 and TRBJ2-2. CDR1 is SGHDN and CDR2 is FVKESK in the germline V gene. The CDR3 is 12 residues long.

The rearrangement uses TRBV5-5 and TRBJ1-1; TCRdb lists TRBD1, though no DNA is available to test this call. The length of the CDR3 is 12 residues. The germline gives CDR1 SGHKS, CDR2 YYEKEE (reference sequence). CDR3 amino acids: CASSSGWTEAFF.

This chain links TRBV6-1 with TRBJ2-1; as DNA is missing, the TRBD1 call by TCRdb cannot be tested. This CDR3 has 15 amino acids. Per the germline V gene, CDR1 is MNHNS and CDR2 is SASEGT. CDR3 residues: CASSEWGVTYNEQFF.

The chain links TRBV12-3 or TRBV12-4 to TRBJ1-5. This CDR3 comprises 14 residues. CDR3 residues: CASRSSTANQPQHF.

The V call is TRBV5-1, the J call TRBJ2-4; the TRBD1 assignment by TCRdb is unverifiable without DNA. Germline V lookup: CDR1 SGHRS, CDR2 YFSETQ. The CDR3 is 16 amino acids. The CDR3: CASSLATGRLKNIQYF.

The CDR3 reads CSASGATASSYEQYF. The gene calls are TRBV20-1 and TRBJ2-7; as DNA is missing, the TRBD1 call by TCRdb cannot be tested. The germline V gene has CDR1 DFQATT and CDR2 SNEGSKA (reference sequence). The CDR3 has 15 residues.

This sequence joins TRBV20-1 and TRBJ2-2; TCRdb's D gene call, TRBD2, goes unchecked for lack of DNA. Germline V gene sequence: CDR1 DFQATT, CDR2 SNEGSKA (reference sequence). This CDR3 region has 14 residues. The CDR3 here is CSAISGAGTGELFF.

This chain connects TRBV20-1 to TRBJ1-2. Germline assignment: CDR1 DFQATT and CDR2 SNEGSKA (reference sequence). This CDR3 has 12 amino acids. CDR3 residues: CSAGDGNYGYTF.

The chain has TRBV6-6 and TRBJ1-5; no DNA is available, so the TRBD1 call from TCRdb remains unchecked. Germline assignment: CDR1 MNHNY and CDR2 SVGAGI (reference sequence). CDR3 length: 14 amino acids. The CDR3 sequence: CASSLLQGVQPQHF.

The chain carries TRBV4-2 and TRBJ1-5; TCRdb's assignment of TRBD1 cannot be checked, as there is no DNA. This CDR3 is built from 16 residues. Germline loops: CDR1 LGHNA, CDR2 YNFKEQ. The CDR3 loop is CASSQSGTIRNQPQHF.

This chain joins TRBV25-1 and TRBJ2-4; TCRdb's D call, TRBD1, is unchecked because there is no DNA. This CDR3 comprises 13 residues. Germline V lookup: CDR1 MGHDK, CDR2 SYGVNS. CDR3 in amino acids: CASSEWGANIQYF. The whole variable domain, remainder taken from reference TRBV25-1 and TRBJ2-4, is EADIYQTPRYLVIGTGKKITLECSQTMGHDKMYWYQQDPGMELHLIHYSYGVNSTEKGDLSSESTVSRIRTEHFPLTLESARPSHTSQYLCASSEWGANIQYFGAGTRLSVL.

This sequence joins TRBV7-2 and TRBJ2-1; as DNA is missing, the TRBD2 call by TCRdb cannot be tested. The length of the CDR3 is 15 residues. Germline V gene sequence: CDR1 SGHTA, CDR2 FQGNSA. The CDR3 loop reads CASRPTSGRWNEQFF.

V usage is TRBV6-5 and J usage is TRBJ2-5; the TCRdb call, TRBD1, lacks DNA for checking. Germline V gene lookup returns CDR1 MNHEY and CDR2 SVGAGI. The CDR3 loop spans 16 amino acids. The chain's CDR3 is CASSYNSGVVEETQYF.

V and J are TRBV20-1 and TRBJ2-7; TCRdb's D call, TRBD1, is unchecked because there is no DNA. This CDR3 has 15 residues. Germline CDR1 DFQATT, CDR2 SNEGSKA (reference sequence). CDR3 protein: CSARTPGTRGHEQYF.

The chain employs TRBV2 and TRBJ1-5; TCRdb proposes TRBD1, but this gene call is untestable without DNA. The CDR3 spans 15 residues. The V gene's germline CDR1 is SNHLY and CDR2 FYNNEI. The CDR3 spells CASMRGQFSNQPQHF.

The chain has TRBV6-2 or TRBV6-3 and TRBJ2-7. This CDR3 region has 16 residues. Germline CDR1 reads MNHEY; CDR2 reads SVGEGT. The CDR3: CASSYGFGSFTYEQYF.

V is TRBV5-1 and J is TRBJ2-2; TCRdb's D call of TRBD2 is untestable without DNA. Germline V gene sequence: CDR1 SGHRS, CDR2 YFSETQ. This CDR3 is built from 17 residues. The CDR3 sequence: CASSTGTSGRNTGELFF. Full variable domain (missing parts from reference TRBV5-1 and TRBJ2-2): KAGVTQTPRYLIKTRGQQVTLSCSPISGHRSVSWYQQTPGQGLQFLFEYFSETQRNKGNFPGRFSGRQFSNSRSEMNVSTLELGDSALYLCASSTGTSGRNTGELFFGEGSRLTVL.

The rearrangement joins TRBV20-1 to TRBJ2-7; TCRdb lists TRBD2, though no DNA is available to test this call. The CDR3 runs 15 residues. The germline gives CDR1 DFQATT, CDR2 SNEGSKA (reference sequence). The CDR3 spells CSVFTGTSGRPEQYF.

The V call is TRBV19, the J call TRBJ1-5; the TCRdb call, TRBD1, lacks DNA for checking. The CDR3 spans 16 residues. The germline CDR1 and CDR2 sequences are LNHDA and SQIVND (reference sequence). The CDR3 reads CASTLGGGGGGQPQHF.

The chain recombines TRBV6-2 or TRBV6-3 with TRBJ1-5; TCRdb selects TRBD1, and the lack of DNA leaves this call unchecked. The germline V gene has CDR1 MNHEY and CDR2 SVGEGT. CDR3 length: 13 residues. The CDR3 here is CASTGQGFQPQHF.

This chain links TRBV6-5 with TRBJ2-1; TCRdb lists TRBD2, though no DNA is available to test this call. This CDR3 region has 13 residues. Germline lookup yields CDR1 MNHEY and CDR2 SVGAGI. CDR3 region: CASRRGGGREQFF.